Below, 30 T cell receptor beta chains from the same sample are listed, as sequenced in a study of blood T cell repertoires in COVID-19. The protocol was immunoSEQ multiplex PCR, while the TCRdb copy is restricted to in-frame clones and leaves out a portion. The sample has roughly 140,000 clones, roughly 88% seen once; the top ten hold 7.2%. Material: peripheral blood. These receptors all stem from a woman aged 45-65 years in a cohort sampled during active or convalescent COVID-19.

The V and J genes are TRBV10-3 and TRBJ1-5, with a tentative D call TRBD1 (6 bases). Per germline, CDR1 ENHRY and CDR2 SYGVKD. Trimming took 0 bases from V and 5 from J, leaving 17 bases between them. The CDR3 totals 17 residues. The CDR3 is CAISESVGGSGHQPQHF. CDR3 DNA: TGTGCCATCAGTGAGTCGGTAGGGGGAAGCGGCCATCAGCCCCAGCATTTT.

J is TRBJ2-3 and V is TRBV30; 8 bases match TRBD2. Germline CDR1 and CDR2: GTSNPN and SVGIG (reference sequence). CDR3 size: 13 residues. Unmatched junction bases numbered 3, after V lost 4 bases and J lost 3 bases. CDR3 in DNA: TGTGCCTGGACCGGGGGGGCGACAGATACGCAGTATTTT. The encoded protein is CAWTGGATDTQYF.

The gene calls are TRBV29-1 and TRBJ1-4, with D unresolved. CDR3 length: 13 amino acids. V was cut by 5 bases and J by 0 bases, with 7 bases left in between. Germline V lookup: CDR1 SQVTM, CDR2 ANQGSEA. For the CDR3, the DNA is TGCAGCGTTCGGTCCGCAACTAATGAAAAACTGTTTTTT. It codes for CSVRSATNEKLFF. Full variable domain (remainder filled in from reference TRBV29-1 and TRBJ1-4): SAVISQKPSRDICQRGTSLTIQCQVDSQVTMMFWYRQQPGQSLTLIATANQGSEATYESGFVIDKFPISRPNLTFSTLTVSNMSPEDSSIYLCSVRSATNEKLFFGSGTQLSVL.

This clone was counted once. This chain connects TRBV2 to TRBJ1-4, with 7 bases identical to TRBD1. The V gene end was trimmed by 7 bases and the J gene end by 5 bases; junction bases not matched to a gene: 10. Germline V gene data show CDR1 as SNHLY and CDR2 as FYNNEI. The CDR3 covers 15 residues. The CDR3 DNA follows: TGTGCCAGCACTCGAGAGGGACAGCGAAATGAAAAACTGTTTTTT. It encodes CASTREGQRNEKLFF.

V and J are TRBV4-1 and TRBJ1-2, with D unresolved. This CDR3 is 14 amino acids long. Trimming shortened V by 1 base and J by 0 bases, and 6 bases separated the two germline ends. In germline, CDR1 is MGHRA, CDR2 YSYEKL. The CDR3 sequence: CASSQVLANYGYTF. The CDR3 region has the DNA TGCGCCAGCAGCCAAGTTTTAGCTAACTATGGCTACACCTTC.

This chain connects TRBV9 to TRBJ2-1; the match to TRBD2 covers 13 bases. Losses at the gene ends were 4 bases for V and 10 bases for J; bases not matched to a gene: 5. CDR1 and CDR2 from the germline V gene are SGDLS and YYNGEE. This CDR3 has 14 amino acids. The CDR3 region is CASSFTSGGVEQFF. The CDR3 DNA reads as TGTGCCAGCAGCTTTACTAGCGGGGGGGTCGAGCAGTTCTTC.

The chain combines TRBV6-6 with TRBJ1-1; tentatively, D is TRBD1 (6 bases). The V and J ends lost 6 bases and 4 bases respectively, with 18 bases between them. CDR1 MNHNY and CDR2 SVGAGI come from the germline V gene (reference sequence). This CDR3 has 15 residues. CDR3 sequence (DNA): TGTGCCAGCAGCGACCTCAGGGGCGCGGGCACTGAAGCTTTCTTT. Protein product: CASSDLRGAGTEAFF.

In DNA, the CDR3 is TGTGCCAGCAGGTTAGGACAGGGGGCGAAGGAGACCCAGTACTTC. It encodes CASRLGQGAKETQYF. The gene calls are TRBV6-1 and TRBJ2-5; TRBD1 agrees at 11 bases. This CDR3 is 15 amino acids long. Germline trimming cut 6 bases from V and 5 bases from J; bases unmatched to any gene: 8. Per germline, CDR1 MNHNS and CDR2 SASEGT.

The chain couples TRBV5-5 to TRBJ1-1, with 8 bases aligning to TRBD1. V lost 4 bases, J lost 1 base, and 3 bases stayed unmatched. This CDR3 is 14 amino acids long. CDR1 SGHKS and CDR2 YYEKEE come from the germline V gene (reference sequence). CDR3 protein: CASSDGQGNTEAFF. CDR3 DNA: TGTGCCAGCAGCGACGGACAGGGGAACACTGAAGCTTTCTTT.

This clone has a handful of counts. This sequence joins TRBV6-2 or TRBV6-3 and TRBJ1-5; 8 bases match TRBD1. The ends lost 5 bases at V and 4 bases at J; junction bases unmatched: 7. This CDR3 contains 15 residues. In germline, CDR1 is MNHEY, CDR2 SVGEGT. CDR3 region: CASSGGQGFNQPQHF. DNA for the CDR3: TGTGCCAGCAGTGGCGGACAGGGCTTTAATCAGCCCCAGCATTTT.

This chain links TRBV19 with TRBJ1-1; D is unclear. The germline CDR1 and CDR2 sequences are LNHDA and SQIVND (reference sequence). V shed 5 bases and J shed 7 bases, with 17 bases lying between them. The CDR3 length is 14 residues. This CDR3 reads CASSSTGGLGEAFF. The CDR3 DNA reads as TGTGCCAGTAGTTCGACGGGAGGGTTGGGTGAAGCTTTCTTT. The full variable domain, rest sourced from reference TRBV19 and TRBJ1-1, is DGGITQSPKYLFRKEGQNVTLSCEQNLNHDAMYWYRQDPGQGLRLIYYSQIVNDFQKGDIAEGYSVSREKKESFPLTVTSAQKNPTAFYLCASSSTGGLGEAFFGQGTRLTVV.

This rearrangement joins TRBV7-3 to TRBJ1-5, with D possibly TRBD1 on 5 matching bases. The CDR3 length is 15 residues. Per germline, CDR1 SGHTA and CDR2 FQGTGA. The V gene lost 0 bases and the J gene lost 4 bases, with 10 bases spanning the gap. CDR3 in amino acids: CASSLTEQENQPQHF. The CDR3 DNA sequence: TGTGCCAGCAGCTTAACCGAACAGGAAAATCAGCCCCAGCATTTT.

The chain joins TRBV4-1 to TRBJ2-4, with 12 bases that match TRBD2. V lost 2 bases to trimming and J lost 0 bases; unmatched junction nucleotides: 11. The germline V gene encodes CDR1 MGHRA and CDR2 YSYEKL. The CDR3 consists of 20 residues. The CDR3 DNA is TGCGCCAGCAGCCAATTCGGACTAGCGGGGTCAAAGGTAGCCAAAAACATTCAGTACTTC. Its protein product is CASSQFGLAGSKVAKNIQYF.

The chain combines TRBV19 with TRBJ1-5; D not resolved. This CDR3 has 15 residues. Germline assignment: CDR1 LNHDA and CDR2 SQIVND (reference sequence). Trimming took off 1 base at V and 0 bases at J, with 7 bases between the two ends. DNA for the CDR3: TGTGCCAGTAGTATAGGACACCTTAGCAATCAGCCCCAGCATTTT. Translated, it gives CASSIGHLSNQPQHF.

This clone was observed a handful of times. The chain recombines TRBV4-3 with TRBJ1-2; a weak D match, TRBD1 (6 bases). The V end lost 4 bases, the J end lost 8 bases, and 14 bases lay between the germline ends. Looked up from germline, CDR1 is LGHNA and CDR2 is YSLEER. CDR3 length: 13 residues. As DNA, the CDR3 is TGCGCCAGCAGCCGGTCTCGACAGGCCGGCTACACCTTC. Protein sequence: CASSRSRQAGYTF.

This chain uses TRBV9 with TRBJ1-5, with 8 bases lining up with TRBD1. The V segment lost 2 bases and the J segment 6 bases; nucleotides outside the gene matches: 4. The CDR3 covers 14 residues. The V gene's germline CDR1 is SGDLS and CDR2 YYNGEE. The CDR3 DNA reads TGTGCCAGCAGCGTCGGACAGGGCCGTCAGCCCCAGCATTTT. It encodes CASSVGQGRQPQHF.

The chain is built from TRBV10-3 and TRBJ1-1; no clear D gene. The CDR3 is 13 residues long. Germline-derived CDR1 and CDR2 are ENHRY and SYGVKD. V was cut by 7 bases and J by 0 bases, with 9 bases left in between. The CDR3 loop reads CAITGEVNTEAFF. CDR3 coding DNA: TGTGCCATCACCGGGGAGGTGAACACTGAAGCTTTCTTT.

V gene TRBV2 combines with J gene TRBJ1-1; 8 positions match TRBD1. Germline CDR1 SNHLY, CDR2 FYNNEI. CDR3 size: 14 residues. The ends lost 4 bases at V and 4 bases at J; junction bases unmatched: 5. The CDR3 region is CASSGQGSGTEAFF. The CDR3 DNA reads TGTGCCAGCAGTGGACAGGGGAGTGGCACTGAAGCTTTCTTT.

This clone came up once. The rearrangement links TRBV3-1 (or the pseudogene TRBV3-2) to TRBJ2-7; 8 bases align to TRBD1. There are 13 residues in the CDR3. CDR1 LGHDT and CDR2 YNNKEL come from the germline V gene (reference sequence). V gave up 6 bases and J gave up 7 bases; unmatched junction bases: 8. The chain's CDR3 is CASRKKTGEEQYF. DNA for the CDR3: TGTGCCAGCAGAAAGAAGACAGGGGAGGAGCAGTACTTC.

The chain combines TRBV9 with TRBJ1-1, with D maybe TRBD1 (5 bases). Germline V gives CDR1 SGDLS, CDR2 YYNGEE. The CDR3 extends over 16 amino acids. V shed 4 bases and J shed 6 bases, with 22 bases lying between them. CDR3 DNA sequence: TGTGCCAGCAGCTCTCTTCCGGGACTCAAGTTCGCTGAAGCTTTCTTT. It is translated as CASSSLPGLKFAEAFF.

This chain joins TRBV5-1 and TRBJ1-3; 8 bases are a match to TRBD1. The length of the CDR3 is 15 residues. The ends lost 7 bases at V and 7 bases at J; junction bases unmatched: 13. The germline V gene has CDR1 SGHRS and CDR2 YFSETQ. DNA of the CDR3: TGCGCCAGCCGGACGACAGGGGCCGACGGGAACACCATATATTTT. It codes for CASRTTGADGNTIYF. Looking up the rest from reference TRBV5-1 and TRBJ1-3 gives the full variable domain: KAGVTQTPRYLIKTRGQQVTLSCSPISGHRSVSWYQQTPGQGLQFLFEYFSETQRNKGNFPGRFSGRQFSNSRSEMNVSTLELGDSALYLCASRTTGADGNTIYFGEGSWLTVV.

The chain joins TRBV6-5 to TRBJ1-6; D may be TRBD1 (6 bases). The length of the CDR3 is 15 residues. The germline V gene encodes CDR1 MNHEY and CDR2 SVGAGI. The V end was cut by 5 bases, the J end by 4 bases, with 12 bases between. CDR3 protein: CASSPGQLYNSPLHF. CDR3 nucleotides: TGTGCCAGCAGTCCCGGACAGCTTTATAATTCACCCCTCCACTTT.

The rearrangement joins TRBV6-5 to TRBJ2-2, with D possibly TRBD2 on 5 matching bases. V lost 2 bases, J lost 4 bases, and 5 bases lay in between. CDR3 size: 13 residues. CDR1 is MNHEY and CDR2 is SVGAGI in the germline V gene. The CDR3 bases are TGTGCCAGCAGTTACCGGGGCACCGGGGAGCTGTTTTTT. Its protein is CASSYRGTGELFF.

This sequence joins TRBV7-9 and TRBJ1-3; 7 bases align to TRBD1. This CDR3 has 14 residues. In germline, CDR1 is SEHNR, CDR2 FQNEAQ (reference sequence). Trimming cost V 6 bases and J 1 base; bases outside gene matches: 3. For the CDR3, the DNA is TGTGCCAGCAGAGAGGGGGCATCTGGAAACACCATATATTTT. This translates into CASREGASGNTIYF.

This sequence joins TRBV29-1 and TRBJ1-3; 9 positions agree with TRBD1. V was clipped by 7 bases and J by 3 bases; unmatched bases: 7. The CDR3 spans 14 residues. Looked up from germline, CDR1 is SQVTM and CDR2 is ANQGSEA. CDR3 in amino acids: CSAAQGADGNTIYF. DNA for the CDR3: TGCAGCGCCGCACAGGGGGCAGATGGAAACACCATATATTTT. Full variable domain (missing parts from reference TRBV29-1 and TRBJ1-3): SAVISQKPSRDICQRGTSLTIQCQVDSQVTMMFWYRQQPGQSLTLIATANQGSEATYESGFVIDKFPISRPNLTFSTLTVSNMSPEDSSIYLCSAAQGADGNTIYFGEGSWLTVV.

This chain connects TRBV6-5 to TRBJ1-1; tentative D call: TRBD1 (6 bases). Germline lookup yields CDR1 MNHEY and CDR2 SVGAGI. This CDR3 has 15 residues. V was cut by 7 bases and J by 4 bases, with 19 bases left in between. CDR3 amino acids: CASKYGQQFSTEAFF. The CDR3 DNA reads as TGTGCCAGCAAGTATGGACAGCAGTTTTCCACTGAAGCTTTCTTT.

J is TRBJ1-1 and V is TRBV9; 10 nucleotides agree with TRBD1. Trimming removed 2 bases from V and 4 bases from J; junction bases left unmatched: 11. This CDR3 has 17 amino acids. The V gene's germline CDR1 is SGDLS and CDR2 YYNGEE. CDR3 sequence (DNA): TGTGCCAGCAGCGTGACAGGGACAGGGGCCGGCGGCACTGAAGCTTTCTTT. Translation: CASSVTGTGAGGTEAFF.

This clone was seen just once. The chain recombines TRBV20-1 with TRBJ1-2; D remains ambiguous. From germline, CDR1 is DFQATT and CDR2 SNEGSKA (reference sequence). The CDR3 is made up of 11 amino acids. V was pared by 8 bases and J by 4 bases, with 11 bases between. The CDR3 is CSPEMSYGYTF. The CDR3 DNA sequence: TGCAGTCCTGAAATGAGCTATGGCTACACCTTC.

The V and J genes are TRBV6-5 and TRBJ1-5; D not certain. Germline loops: CDR1 MNHEY, CDR2 SVGAGI. V was shortened by 6 bases and J by 2 bases, with 11 bases between the two germline ends. This CDR3 region has 14 residues. The CDR3 region is CASREGIGNQPQHF. The CDR3 DNA reads TGTGCCAGCAGGGAGGGTATTGGCAATCAGCCCCAGCATTTT.

The chain uses TRBV21-1 and TRBJ2-5; the table's D call, TRBD1, was not checked against the DNA. TRBV21-1 is shown as a pseudogene. This CDR3 has 14 amino acids. The CDR3 DNA is TGTGCCAGCAGCAAAAGCAGGGGTCGGGAGACCCAGTACTTC. It translates to CASSKSRGRETQYF.